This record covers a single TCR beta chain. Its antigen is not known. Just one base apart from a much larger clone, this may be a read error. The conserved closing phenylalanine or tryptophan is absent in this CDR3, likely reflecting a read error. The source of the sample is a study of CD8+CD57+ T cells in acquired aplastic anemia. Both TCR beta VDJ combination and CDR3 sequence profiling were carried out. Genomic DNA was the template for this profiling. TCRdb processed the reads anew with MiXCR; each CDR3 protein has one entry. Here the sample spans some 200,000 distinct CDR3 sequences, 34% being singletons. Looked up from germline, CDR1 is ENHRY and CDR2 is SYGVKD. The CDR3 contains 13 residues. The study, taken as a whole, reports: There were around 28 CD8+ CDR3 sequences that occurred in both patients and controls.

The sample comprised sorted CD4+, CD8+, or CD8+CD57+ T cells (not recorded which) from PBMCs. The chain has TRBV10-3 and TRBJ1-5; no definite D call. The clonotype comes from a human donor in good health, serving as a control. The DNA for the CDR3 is TGTGCCAGCAGTACGGATGGGAATCAGCCCCAGCATCTT. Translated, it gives CASSTDGNQPQHL.